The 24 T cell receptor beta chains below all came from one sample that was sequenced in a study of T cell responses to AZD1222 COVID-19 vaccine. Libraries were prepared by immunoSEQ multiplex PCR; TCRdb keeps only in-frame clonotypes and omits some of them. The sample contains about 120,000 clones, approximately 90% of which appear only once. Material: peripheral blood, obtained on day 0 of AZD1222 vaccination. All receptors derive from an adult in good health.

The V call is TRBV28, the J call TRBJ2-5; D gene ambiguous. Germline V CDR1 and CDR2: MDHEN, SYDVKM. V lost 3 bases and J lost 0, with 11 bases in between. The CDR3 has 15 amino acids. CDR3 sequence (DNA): TGTGCCAGCAGTTTTCAGTTAAGGGACCAAGAGACCCAGTACTTC. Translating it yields CASSFQLRDQETQYF.

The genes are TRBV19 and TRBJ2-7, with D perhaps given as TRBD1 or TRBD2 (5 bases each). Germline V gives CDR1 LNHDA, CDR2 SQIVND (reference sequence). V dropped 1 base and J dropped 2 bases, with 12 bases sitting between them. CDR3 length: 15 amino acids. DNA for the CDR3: TGTGCCAGTAGTATAGTGGGGGATCCAACCTACGAGCAGTACTTC. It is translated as CASSIVGDPTYEQYF.

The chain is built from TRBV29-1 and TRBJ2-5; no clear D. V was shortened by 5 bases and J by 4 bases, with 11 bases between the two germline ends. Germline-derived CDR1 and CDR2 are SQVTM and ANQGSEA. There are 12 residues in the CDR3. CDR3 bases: TGCAGCGTTTTCCTCGGCGGAGAGACCCAGTACTTC. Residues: CSVFLGGETQYF.

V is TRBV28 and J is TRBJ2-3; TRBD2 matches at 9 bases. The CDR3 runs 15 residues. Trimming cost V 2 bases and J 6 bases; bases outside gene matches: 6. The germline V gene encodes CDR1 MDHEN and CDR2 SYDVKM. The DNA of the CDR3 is TGTGCCAGCAGTTTAGGCTCTAGCGGGATGGATACGCAGTATTTT. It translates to CASSLGSSGMDTQYF.

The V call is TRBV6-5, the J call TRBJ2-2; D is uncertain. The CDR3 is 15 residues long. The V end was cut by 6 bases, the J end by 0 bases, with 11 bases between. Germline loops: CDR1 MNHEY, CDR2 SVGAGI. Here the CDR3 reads CASRRYSTNTGELFF. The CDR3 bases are TGTGCCAGCAGGAGATACAGTACGAACACCGGGGAGCTGTTTTTT.

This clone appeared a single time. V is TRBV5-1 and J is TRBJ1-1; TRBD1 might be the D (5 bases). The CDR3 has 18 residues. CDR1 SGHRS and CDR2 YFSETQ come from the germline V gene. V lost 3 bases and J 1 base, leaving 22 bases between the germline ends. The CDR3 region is CASSSHTRLGQGNTEAFF. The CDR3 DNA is TGCGCCAGCAGCTCTCATACGCGGTTGGGGCAGGGGAACACTGAAGCTTTCTTT.

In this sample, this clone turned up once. CDR3 amino acids: CASSVEEMNTEAFF. The CDR3 DNA sequence: TGTGCCAGCAGCGTAGAAGAGATGAACACTGAAGCTTTCTTT. The V gene is TRBV9, the J gene TRBJ1-1; D unclear. This CDR3 contains 14 residues. Germline V gene data show CDR1 as SGDLS and CDR2 as YYNGEE. With 0 bases removed from V and 0 bases from J, the gap between germline ends came to 6 bases.

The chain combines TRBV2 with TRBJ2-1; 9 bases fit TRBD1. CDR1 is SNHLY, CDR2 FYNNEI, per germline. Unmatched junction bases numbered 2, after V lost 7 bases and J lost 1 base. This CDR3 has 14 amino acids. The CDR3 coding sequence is TGTGCCAGCAAAGGACAGGGGTCCTACAATGAGCAGTTCTTC. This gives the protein CASKGQGSYNEQFF.

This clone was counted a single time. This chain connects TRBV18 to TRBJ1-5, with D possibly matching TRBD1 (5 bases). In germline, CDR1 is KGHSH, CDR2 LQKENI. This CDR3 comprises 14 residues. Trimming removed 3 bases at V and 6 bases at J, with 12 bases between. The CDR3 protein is CASSPIEGLQPQHF. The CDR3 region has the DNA TGTGCCAGCTCACCTATTGAGGGACTTCAGCCCCAGCATTTT. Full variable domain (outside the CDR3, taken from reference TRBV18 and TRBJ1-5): NAGVMQNPRHLVRRRGQEARLRCSPMKGHSHVYWYRQLPEEGLKFMVYLQKENIIDESGMPKERFSAEFPKEGPSILRIQQVVRGDSAAYFCASSPIEGLQPQHFGDGTRLSIL.

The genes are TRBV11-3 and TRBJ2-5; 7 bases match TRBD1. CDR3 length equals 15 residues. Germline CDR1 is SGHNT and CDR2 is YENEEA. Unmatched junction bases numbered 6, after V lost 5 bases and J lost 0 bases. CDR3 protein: CASSPGQHDQETQYF. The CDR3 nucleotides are TGTGCCAGCAGCCCGGGACAGCACGACCAAGAGACCCAGTACTTC. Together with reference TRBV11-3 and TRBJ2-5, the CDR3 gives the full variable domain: EAGVVQSPRYKIIEKKQPVAFWCNPISGHNTLYWYLQNLGQGPELLIRYENEEAVDDSQLPKDRFSAERLKGVDSTLKIQPAELGDSAVYLCASSPGQHDQETQYFGPGTRLLVL.

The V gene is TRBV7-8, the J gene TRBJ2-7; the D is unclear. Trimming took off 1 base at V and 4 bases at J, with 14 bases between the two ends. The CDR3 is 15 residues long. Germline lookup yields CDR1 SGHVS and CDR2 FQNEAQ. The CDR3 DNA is TGTGCCAGCAGCTTAGTAAGGTGGCCGGCGTACGAGCAGTACTTC. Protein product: CASSLVRWPAYEQYF.

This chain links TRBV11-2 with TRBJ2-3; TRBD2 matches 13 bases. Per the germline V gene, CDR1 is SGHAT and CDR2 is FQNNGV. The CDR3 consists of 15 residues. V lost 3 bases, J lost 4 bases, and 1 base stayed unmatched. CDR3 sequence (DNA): TGTGCCAGCAGCTTGGGACTAGCGGGGTCAGATACGCAGTATTTT. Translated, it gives CASSLGLAGSDTQYF. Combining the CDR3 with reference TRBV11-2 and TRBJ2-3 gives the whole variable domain EAGVAQSPRYKIIEKRQSVAFWCNPISGHATLYWYQQILGQGPKLLIQFQNNGVVDDSQLPKDRFSAERLKGVDSTLKIQPAKLEDSAVYLCASSLGLAGSDTQYFGPGTRLTVL.

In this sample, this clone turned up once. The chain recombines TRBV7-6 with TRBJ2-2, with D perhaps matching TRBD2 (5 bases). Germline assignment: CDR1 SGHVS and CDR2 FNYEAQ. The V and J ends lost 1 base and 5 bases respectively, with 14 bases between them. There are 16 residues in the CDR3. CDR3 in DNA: TGTGCCAGCAGCTTAGGGGCGGGCCAAGGGACCGGGGAGCTGTTTTTT. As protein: CASSLGAGQGTGELFF.

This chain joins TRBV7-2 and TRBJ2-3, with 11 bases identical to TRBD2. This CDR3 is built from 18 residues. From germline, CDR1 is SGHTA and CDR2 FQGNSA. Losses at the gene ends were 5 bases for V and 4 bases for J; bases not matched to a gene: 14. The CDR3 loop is CASSLLGASGRIPDTQYF. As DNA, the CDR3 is TGTGCCAGCAGCCTTCTTGGGGCTAGCGGGAGGATCCCAGATACGCAGTATTTT.

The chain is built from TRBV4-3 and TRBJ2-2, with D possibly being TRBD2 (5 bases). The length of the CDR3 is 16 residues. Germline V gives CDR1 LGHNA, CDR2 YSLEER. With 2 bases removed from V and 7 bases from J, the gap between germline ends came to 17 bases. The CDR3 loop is CASSQQPGVGNGELFF. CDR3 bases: TGCGCCAGCAGCCAACAACCCGGGGTTGGTAACGGGGAGCTGTTTTTT.

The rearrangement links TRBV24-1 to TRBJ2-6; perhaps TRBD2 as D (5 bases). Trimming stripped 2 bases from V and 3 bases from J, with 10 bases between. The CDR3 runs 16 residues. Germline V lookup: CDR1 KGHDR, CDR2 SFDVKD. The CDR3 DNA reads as TGTGCCACCAGTGATTCCGGTCGGGGTGGGGCCAACGTCCTGACTTTC. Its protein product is CATSDSGRGGANVLTF.

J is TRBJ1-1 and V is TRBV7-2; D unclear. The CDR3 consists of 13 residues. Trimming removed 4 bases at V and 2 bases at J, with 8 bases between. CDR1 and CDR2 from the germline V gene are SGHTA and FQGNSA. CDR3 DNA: TGTGCCAGCAGCTCCAATCATAACACTGAAGCTTTCTTT. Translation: CASSSNHNTEAFF. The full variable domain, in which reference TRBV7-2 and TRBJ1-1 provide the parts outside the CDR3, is GAGVSQSPSNKVTEKGKDVELRCDPISGHTALYWYRQSLGQGLEFLIYFQGNSAPDKSGLPSDRFSAERTGGSVSTLTIQRTQQEDSAVYLCASSSNHNTEAFFGQGTRLTVV.

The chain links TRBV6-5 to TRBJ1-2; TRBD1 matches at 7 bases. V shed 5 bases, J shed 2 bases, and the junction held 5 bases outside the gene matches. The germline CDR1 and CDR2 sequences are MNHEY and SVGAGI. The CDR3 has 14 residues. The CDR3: CASSQPTGNYGYTF. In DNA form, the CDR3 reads TGTGCCAGCAGTCAACCGACAGGGAACTATGGCTACACCTTC.

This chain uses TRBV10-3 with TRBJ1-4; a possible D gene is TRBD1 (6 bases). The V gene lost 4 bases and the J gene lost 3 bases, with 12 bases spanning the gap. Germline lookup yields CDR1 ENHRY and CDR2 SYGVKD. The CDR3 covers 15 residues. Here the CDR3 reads CAISAAGGPNEKLFF. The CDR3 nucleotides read TGTGCCATCAGTGCCGCGGGGGGGCCTAATGAAAAACTGTTTTTT.

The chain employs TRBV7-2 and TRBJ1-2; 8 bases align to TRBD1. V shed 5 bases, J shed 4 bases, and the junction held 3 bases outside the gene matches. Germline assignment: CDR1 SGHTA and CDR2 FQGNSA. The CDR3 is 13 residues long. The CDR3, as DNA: TGTGCCAGCAGCGTTGACAGGGGCTATGGCTACACCTTC. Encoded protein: CASSVDRGYGYTF.

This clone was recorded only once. The CDR3 sequence is CASRTYYAYEQYF. In DNA, the CDR3 is TGTGCCAGCAGGACGTACTACGCCTACGAGCAGTACTTC. This sequence joins TRBV2 and TRBJ2-7; D not certain. Germline CDR1 reads SNHLY; CDR2 reads FYNNEI. Trimming took off 6 bases at V and 2 bases at J, with 11 bases between the two ends. The CDR3 is 13 residues long.

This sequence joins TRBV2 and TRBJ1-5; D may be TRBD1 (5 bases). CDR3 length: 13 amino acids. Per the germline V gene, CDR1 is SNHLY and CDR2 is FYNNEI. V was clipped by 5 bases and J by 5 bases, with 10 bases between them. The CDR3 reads CASSTGTDQPQHF. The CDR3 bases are TGTGCCAGCAGTACCGGGACGGATCAGCCCCAGCATTTT.

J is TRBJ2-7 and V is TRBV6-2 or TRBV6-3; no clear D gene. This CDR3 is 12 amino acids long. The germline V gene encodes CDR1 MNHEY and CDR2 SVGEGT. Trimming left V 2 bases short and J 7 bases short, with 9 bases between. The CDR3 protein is CASSYPTREQYF. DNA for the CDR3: TGTGCCAGCAGTTACCCTACGAGGGAGCAGTACTTC.

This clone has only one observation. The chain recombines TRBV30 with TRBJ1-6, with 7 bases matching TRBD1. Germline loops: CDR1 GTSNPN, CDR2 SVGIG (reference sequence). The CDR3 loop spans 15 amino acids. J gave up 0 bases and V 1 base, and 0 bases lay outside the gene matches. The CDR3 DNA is TGTGCCTGGAGTGGACAGGGCTCCTATAATTCACCCCTCCACTTT. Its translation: CAWSGQGSYNSPLHF.